A selection of T cell receptor beta chains follows, all from one sample in a study of shared clonotypes between healthy human individuals. Sequencing was performed with immunoSEQ multiplex PCR; in TCRdb, only in-frame clones are kept and a portion is missing. Counted here are roughly 1,100,000 clones, roughly 80% occurring once; the ten biggest clones make up 1.4% to 1.5%. Sequenced: memory CD4+ T cells sorted from blood. The receptor set was obtained from a man aged 18 to 35 in good health. CDR3s include the opening cysteine and the closing phenylalanine or tryptophan. D genes are given only for firm matches. Clone size is not always given. Where it is, it says once, few, many or a class for expanded clones.

d_call	clone_size	v_call	j_call	cdr3_aa	cdr3_nt
NA	NA	TRBV11-2	TRBJ1-2	CASSVQGLGNYGYTF	TGTGCCAGCAGCGTTCAGGGTCTGGGTAACTATGGCTACACCTTC
NA	NA	TRBV19	TRBJ2-4	CASSDGTAQAKNIQYF	TGTGCCAGTAGTGATGGGACGGCCCAAGCCAAAAACATTCAGTACTTC
TRBD2	NA	TRBV5-6	TRBJ2-3	CASSPLGLAASTDTQYF	TGTGCCAGCAGCCCCCTTGGACTAGCGGCTAGCACAGATACGCAGTATTTT
TRBD1	NA	TRBV7-9	TRBJ1-2	CASSHLQGIGYTF	TGTGCCAGCAGCCACCTACAGGGGATCGGCTACACCTTC
TRBD1	NA	TRBV7-9	TRBJ1-4	CASSVDRGNEKLFF	TGTGCCAGCAGCGTGGACAGGGGGAATGAAAAACTGTTTTTT
NA	NA	TRBV7-9	TRBJ2-7	CASSVVLVATAYF	TGTGCCAGCAGCGTAGTTTTGGTAGCGACAGCCTACTTC
NA	few	TRBV10-1	TRBJ2-7	CASSEGGRDEQYF	TGCGCCAGCAGTGAGGGGGGTAGGGACGAGCAGTACTTC
NA	NA	TRBV2	TRBJ1-6	CASSEQAGDHSPLHF	TGTGCCAGCAGTGAACAAGCCGGGGACCATTCACCCCTCCACTTT
NA	NA	TRBV6-5	TRBJ2-7	CASSPMDRWPYEQYF	TGTGCCAGCAGCCCAATGGACCGGTGGCCCTACGAGCAGTACTTC
TRBD1	NA	TRBV18	TRBJ2-2	CASSPSGQGRHGELFF	TGTGCCAGCTCACCATCGGGACAGGGACGTCACGGGGAGCTGTTTTTT
NA	NA	TRBV4-2	TRBJ2-3	CASSQEADTQYF	TGTGCCAGCAGCCAAGAAGCAGATACGCAGTATTTT
NA	NA	TRBV10-3	TRBJ2-6	CAISETGANVLTF	TGTGCCATCAGTGAGACTGGGGCCAACGTCCTGACTTTC
NA	NA	TRBV6-5	TRBJ1-5	CASSYRENQPQHF	TGTGCCAGCAGTTACAGGGAAAATCAGCCCCAGCATTTT
NA	few	TRBV28	TRBJ2-2	CASSLRDSRGGELFF	TGTGCCAGCAGTCTCCGGGACTCACGGGGCGGGGAGCTGTTTTTT
NA	NA	TRBV6-6	TRBJ2-5	CATRGGAETQYF	TGTGCCACCCGAGGGGGGGCGGAGACCCAGTACTTC
NA	once	TRBV9	TRBJ1-6	CASSSGGTEANSYNSPLHF	TGTGCCAGCAGCTCTGGAGGGACTGAGGCTAACTCCTATAATTCACCCCTCCACTTT
TRBD2	NA	TRBV11-2	TRBJ2-1	CASSPRAGTSDLTYNEQFF	TGTGCCAGCAGCCCCCGCGCCGGGACTAGCGATCTGACGTACAATGAGCAGTTCTTC
NA	NA	TRBV11-1	TRBJ2-2	CASTTQGGQNTGELFF	TGTGCCAGCACCACCCAAGGGGGGCAGAACACCGGGGAGCTGTTTTTT
NA	once	TRBV25-1	TRBJ2-1	CASSDMSDTDNEQFF	TGTGCCAGCAGTGATATGTCGGACACCGACAATGAGCAGTTCTTC
NA	NA	TRBV9	TRBJ2-3	CASSTGPNTDTQYF	TGTGCCAGCAGCACAGGACCTAACACAGATACGCAGTATTTT
NA	NA	TRBV11-3	TRBJ2-7	CASSVDSQSSYEQYF	TGTGCCAGCAGCGTTGACAGCCAGAGCTCCTACGAGCAGTACTTC
NA	NA	TRBV6-1	TRBJ1-5	CATMGGNQPQHF	TGTGCCACGATGGGGGGCAATCAGCCCCAGCATTTT
TRBD1	NA	TRBV30	TRBJ2-7	CAWGTGGSYEQYF	TGTGCCTGGGGGACAGGGGGCAGCTACGAGCAGTACTTC
NA	NA	TRBV30	TRBJ1-1	CAVLRGREAFF	TGTGCCGTCCTCAGGGGTAGGGAAGCTTTCTTT
NA	NA	TRBV9	TRBJ1-2	CASRFPHYGYTF	TGTGCCAGCAGATTCCCTCACTATGGCTACACCTTC
NA	NA	TRBV10-3	TRBJ2-3	CAISRASAADTQYF	TGTGCCATCAGTAGGGCTAGCGCGGCAGATACGCAGTATTTT
NA	NA	TRBV21-1	TRBJ2-2	CASSKGGARNTGELFF	TGTGCCAGCAGCAAAGGGGGGGCGCGGAACACCGGGGAGCTGTTTTTT
NA	NA	TRBV18	TRBJ2-7	CASSPWQESSEQYF	TGTGCCAGCTCACCTTGGCAGGAGTCCTCCGAGCAGTACTTC
TRBD2	NA	TRBV6-5	TRBJ2-4	CASSYSPLAGGDIQYF	TGTGCCAGCAGTTACTCGCCCCTAGCGGGAGGGGACATTCAGTACTTC
TRBD1	many	TRBV9	TRBJ1-6	CASSVSGQDPSPLHF	TGTGCCAGCAGCGTATCGGGACAGGACCCTTCACCCCTCCACTTT
NA	NA	TRBV27	TRBJ2-5	CASSLGTQYF	TGTGCCAGCAGCCTTGGGACCCAGTACTTC
NA	NA	TRBV2	TRBJ2-4	CASTYSGLPRPFF	TGTGCCAGCACTTACTCTGGCCTCCCCCGGCCTTTTTTC
TRBD2	NA	TRBV5-4	TRBJ2-2	CASSLSRGGGTGELFF	TGTGCCAGCAGCTTATCCCGGGGGGGCGGCACCGGGGAGCTGTTTTTT
TRBD1	NA	TRBV6-5	TRBJ1-2	CASSYRNRGNYGYTF	TGTGCCAGCAGTTACCGTAACAGGGGGAACTATGGCTACACCTTC
NA	few	TRBV9	TRBJ2-3	CASSDPRAGATDTQYF	TGTGCCAGCAGCGACCCTCGGGCGGGGGCCACAGATACGCAGTATTTT
NA	NA	TRBV18	TRBJ2-7	CASSGEREQYF	TGTGCCAGCTCTGGCGAACGCGAGCAGTACTTC
NA	few	TRBV6-1	TRBJ1-3	CASSEARGRGAVYF	TGTGCCAGCAGTGAAGCGCGGGGAAGGGGGGCCGTATATTTT
TRBD1	NA	TRBV7-2	TRBJ1-2	CASSLVRTGSAKGYTF	TGTGCCAGCAGCTTAGTGCGGACAGGGTCAGCAAAAGGCTACACCTTC
TRBD1	NA	TRBV4-3	TRBJ2-7	CASSRQQGYEQYF	TGCGCCAGCAGCCGACAACAGGGGTACGAGCAGTACTTC
TRBD1	NA	TRBV6-6	TRBJ1-2	CASSYSGGGYGYTF	TGTGCCAGCAGTTACTCAGGGGGCGGCTATGGCTACACCTTC